This T cell receptor (beta chain) was retrieved from a study of T cell responses to AZD1222 COVID-19 vaccine. This CDR3 is 16 amino acids long. Some clones are missing from TCRdb's copy, which holds only in-frame ones; the method was immunoSEQ multiplex PCR. The sample holds around 150,000 clones, roughly 92% seen once. A word on this clone: Antigen unknown.

The study's findings and limits: Only six people who got AZD1222 tested seropositive at baseline.

The TCR was taken from an adult in good health. Source: peripheral blood, taken on day 0 of AZD1222 vaccination. The chain couples TRBV21-1 to TRBJ2-7; the listed D gene, TRBD2, was not tested against the DNA. TRBV21-1 is termed a pseudogene. In nucleotides, the CDR3 is TGTGCCAGCAGCATATACTTGGCGGCGACGAGCTACGAGCAGTACTTC. Amino acid sequence: CASSIYLAATSYEQYF.